The 20 T cell receptor beta chains presented below share a single source sample, sequenced in a study of shared clonotypes between healthy human individuals (TCRdb year 2020). Library construction relied on the immunoSEQ multiplex PCR assay. In its TCRdb copy, this immuneACCESS table keeps in-frame sequences only and misses some clones. Where compared with another copy, unresolved V genes explain less than half of these, and the others have no known cause. This sample is represented by roughly 500,000 clones; 95% to 97% of them were singletons. The leading ten clones occupy under 0.06% of the sample. Specimen: naive CD4+ T cells sorted from blood. The cell subset or site label corresponds to: CD45RA+ positively selected. Receptors originate from a young woman in good health.

This chain links TRBV30 with TRBJ2-7, with 8 nucleotides matching TRBD1. The CDR3 sequence is 13 residues long. V shed 4 bases and J 5 bases; nucleotides not matched to a gene: 7. CDR1 and CDR2 (germline): GTSNPN, SVGIG (reference sequence). The CDR3 DNA follows: TGTGCCTGGACTCCGGGACAGGTAAACGAGCAGTACTTC. Its translation is CAWTPGQVNEQYF.

The chain has TRBV29-1 and TRBJ2-7; TRBD2 aligns across 9 bases. V gave up 5 bases and J gave up 1 base; unmatched junction bases: 6. Germline V gene lookup returns CDR1 SQVTM and CDR2 ANQGSEA. The CDR3 extends over 14 amino acids. CDR3 loop: CSVTRGLASYEQYF. The CDR3 DNA follows: TGCAGCGTTACCAGGGGACTAGCTTCCTACGAGCAGTACTTC.

The chain joins TRBV5-1 to TRBJ1-4, with 10 bases fitting TRBD1. Germline CDR1 is SGHRS and CDR2 is YFSETQ. With 3 bases clipped from V and 0 bases from J, the junction kept 11 bases outside the gene matches. CDR3 size: 19 residues. For the CDR3, the DNA is TGCGCCAGCAGCTGGACGACAGGGGGCGGATTGGCAACTAATGAAAAACTGTTTTTT. This gives the protein CASSWTTGGGLATNEKLFF.

This chain uses TRBV7-6 with TRBJ2-5; unclear D gene. This CDR3 has 14 amino acids. Germline CDR1 SGHVS, CDR2 FNYEAQ. The V and J ends lost 0 bases and 7 bases respectively, with 12 bases between them. The chain's CDR3 is CASSLAQAPGTQYF. CDR3 sequence (DNA): TGTGCCAGCAGCTTAGCGCAGGCCCCAGGGACCCAGTACTTC.

The chain has TRBV10-1 and TRBJ1-1; 8 bases align to TRBD1. In germline, CDR1 is WNHNN, CDR2 SYGVQD (reference sequence). CDR3 length equals 14 residues. J was trimmed by 1 base and V by 4 bases; bases with no gene match: 2. CDR3 in DNA: TGCGCCAGCAGTGTCGGGACAGGGAACACTGAAGCTTTCTTT. Amino acid sequence: CASSVGTGNTEAFF.

The genes are TRBV4-1 and TRBJ2-5; tentatively, D is TRBD1 or TRBD2 (6 bases each). The CDR3 length is 13 residues. Trimming removed 8 bases from V and 4 bases from J, with 14 bases in between. Germline values: CDR1 MGHRA, CDR2 YSYEKL. The CDR3 DNA sequence: TGCGCCAGCTCTACGAGGGGGGTAGAGACCCAGTACTTC. It is translated as CASSTRGVETQYF.

The V gene is TRBV6-5, the J gene TRBJ2-7; TRBD2 matches at 9 bases. The length of the CDR3 is 14 residues. The trim removed 6 bases at V and 3 bases at J, leaving 6 bases unmatched. Germline loops: CDR1 MNHEY, CDR2 SVGAGI. The CDR3 DNA sequence: TGTGCCAGCAGGACTAGCGGAGGCAACTACGAGCAGTACTTC. This sequence encodes CASRTSGGNYEQYF.

The chain carries TRBV6-1 and TRBJ2-7; D not resolved. In germline, CDR1 is MNHNS, CDR2 SASEGT. V dropped 2 bases and J dropped 2 bases, with 13 bases sitting between them. The CDR3 length is 15 residues. The CDR3 spells CASSELHRPTYEQYF. The CDR3 region has the DNA TGTGCCAGCAGTGAACTCCACAGACCTACCTACGAGCAGTACTTC.

This chain links TRBV18 with TRBJ2-1, with TRBD2 identical over 7 bases. The CDR3 runs to 13 residues. Germline values: CDR1 KGHSH, CDR2 LQKENI. The J segment lost 10 bases and the V segment lost 3 bases, leaving 6 bases of the junction unmatched. In DNA form, the CDR3 reads TGTGCCAGCTCACCCTACTGGGGGGGGGAGCAGTTCTTC. Amino acid sequence: CASSPYWGGEQFF.

This clone was recorded once. This rearrangement joins TRBV19 to TRBJ1-5; no definite D call. Trimming cost V 7 bases and J 4 bases, with 8 bases left between them. In germline, CDR1 is LNHDA, CDR2 SQIVND (reference sequence). The CDR3 consists of 12 residues. The CDR3 bases are TGTGCCAGTAATTCGGGGAATCAGCCCCAGCATTTT. Translated, it gives CASNSGNQPQHF.

The J gene is TRBJ2-7, the V gene TRBV9; 10 nucleotides line up with TRBD2. From germline, CDR1 is SGDLS and CDR2 YYNGEE. The trim removed 0 bases at V and 4 bases at J, leaving 1 base unmatched. The CDR3 sequence is 14 residues long. The CDR3 coding sequence is TGTGCCAGCAGCGTAGAAGCGGGAGGGTACGAGCAGTACTTC. This encodes CASSVEAGGYEQYF.

The chain joins TRBV6-5 to TRBJ1-3; D not resolved. CDR1 is MNHEY, CDR2 SVGAGI, per germline. The CDR3 covers 14 residues. Trimming pared 1 base from V and 2 bases from J, leaving 6 bases between. CDR3 sequence reads: CASSYLGTGNTIYF. Here the CDR3 DNA reads TGTGCCAGCAGTTACTTGGGCACTGGAAACACCATATATTTT.

The rearrangement links TRBV4-1 to TRBJ2-2, with 7 bases identical to TRBD2. V trimming: 1 base; J trimming: 5 bases; junction bases outside the gene matches: 7. CDR1 is MGHRA and CDR2 is YSYEKL in the germline V gene. The CDR3 consists of 16 residues. The CDR3 sequence: CASSQVGGRQTGELFF. The CDR3 DNA is TGCGCCAGCAGCCAAGTAGGCGGGAGACAAACCGGGGAGCTGTTTTTT.

The genes are TRBV6-5 and TRBJ1-2, with D unclear. Germline CDR1 is MNHEY and CDR2 is SVGAGI. V lost 0 bases and J 8 bases, leaving 13 bases between the germline ends. The CDR3 runs 14 residues. The CDR3 sequence is CASSYSIGGEGYTF. The CDR3 bases are TGTGCCAGCAGTTACTCGATTGGTGGGGAGGGCTACACCTTC.

The chain couples TRBV28 to TRBJ1-5, with unresolved D. Trimming stripped 1 base from V and 9 bases from J, with 16 bases between. Germline V CDR1 and CDR2: MDHEN, SYDVKM. The CDR3 is 15 residues long. The CDR3 here is CASSLSGEGRRPQHF. The CDR3 DNA follows: TGTGCCAGCAGTTTATCCGGGGAGGGTAGACGGCCCCAGCATTTT.

This rearrangement joins TRBV28 to TRBJ1-2, with a tentative D call TRBD1 (5 bases). V shed 7 bases and J shed 4 bases, with 13 bases lying between them. From germline, CDR1 is MDHEN and CDR2 SYDVKM. The CDR3 extends over 13 amino acids. The CDR3 here is CASMEGQLYGYTF. CDR3 in DNA: TGTGCCAGCATGGAGGGGCAGCTCTATGGCTACACCTTC.

The V call is TRBV28, the J call TRBJ2-7; D may be TRBD2 (6 bases). The CDR3 runs 15 residues. Germline lookup yields CDR1 MDHEN and CDR2 SYDVKM. V was trimmed by 6 bases and J by 7 bases, leaving 22 bases between them. CDR3 in amino acids: CASRPSNRDSGEQYF. The CDR3 DNA follows: TGTGCCAGCAGACCATCTAACCGGGACTCGGGGGAGCAGTACTTC.

The V and J genes are TRBV18 and TRBJ2-3; D perhaps matches TRBD2 (6 bases). Germline assignment: CDR1 KGHSH and CDR2 LQKENI. The CDR3 is 18 amino acids. With 3 bases removed from V and 4 bases from J, the gap between germline ends came to 23 bases. The CDR3 sequence: CASSPRTQYGSGADTQYF. For the CDR3, the DNA is TGTGCCAGCTCACCCCGGACACAGTACGGGAGCGGAGCAGATACGCAGTATTTT. Full variable domain (remainder filled in from reference TRBV18 and TRBJ2-3): NAGVMQNPRHLVRRRGQEARLRCSPMKGHSHVYWYRQLPEEGLKFMVYLQKENIIDESGMPKERFSAEFPKEGPSILRIQQVVRGDSAAYFCASSPRTQYGSGADTQYFGPGTRLTVL.

The chain carries TRBV14 and TRBJ2-2; 10 positions match TRBD1. Trimming took 1 base from V and 7 from J; bases not matched to a gene: 12. The CDR3 has 18 residues. The germline CDR1 and CDR2 sequences are SGHDN and FVKESK. Written as DNA, the CDR3 is TGTGCCAGCAGCCAAGGCCGGGACAGGGGACATAGGCACGGGGAGCTGTTTTTT. Its protein is CASSQGRDRGHRHGELFF.

This rearrangement joins TRBV7-9 to TRBJ2-5; the match to TRBD2 covers 8 bases. This CDR3 is built from 17 residues. The germline CDR1 and CDR2 sequences are SEHNR and FQNEAQ (reference sequence). V trimming: 0 bases; J trimming: 3 bases; junction bases outside the gene matches: 9. The CDR3 bases are TGTGCCAGCAGCTTAGCGAAGTTCGGGACTAGGAAAGAGACCCAGTACTTC. It codes for CASSLAKFGTRKETQYF.